The present T cell receptor (beta chain) was sequenced within a study of neurological immune-mediated disorders. The table lists this clonotype with many counts. What it binds is unknown. 5'RACE with 10-nucleotide random UMIs generated the cDNA. Each CDR3 protein is one row after TCRdb ran MiXCR on the 5' RACE reads. Of some 76,000 distinct CDR3 sequences listed, 3.2% were seen once; the top ten hold around 5.5%. Per the germline V gene, CDR1 is DFQATT and CDR2 is SNEGSKA (reference sequence). V was clipped by 0 bases and J by 5 bases; unmatched bases: 7. This CDR3 region has 14 residues. Study-wide results and caveats: The multiple sclerosis repertoire cluster was associated with no clinical or MRI feature.

The clonotype comes from a woman in her fifties or sixties with multiple sclerosis. The chain recombines TRBV20-1 with TRBJ2-7; TRBD1 aligns across 7 bases. The material sequenced was PBMCs. The DNA for the CDR3 is TGCAGTGCTAGAGATCCTGCCAGGGGGAACGAGCAGTACTTC. This translates into CSARDPARGNEQYF.